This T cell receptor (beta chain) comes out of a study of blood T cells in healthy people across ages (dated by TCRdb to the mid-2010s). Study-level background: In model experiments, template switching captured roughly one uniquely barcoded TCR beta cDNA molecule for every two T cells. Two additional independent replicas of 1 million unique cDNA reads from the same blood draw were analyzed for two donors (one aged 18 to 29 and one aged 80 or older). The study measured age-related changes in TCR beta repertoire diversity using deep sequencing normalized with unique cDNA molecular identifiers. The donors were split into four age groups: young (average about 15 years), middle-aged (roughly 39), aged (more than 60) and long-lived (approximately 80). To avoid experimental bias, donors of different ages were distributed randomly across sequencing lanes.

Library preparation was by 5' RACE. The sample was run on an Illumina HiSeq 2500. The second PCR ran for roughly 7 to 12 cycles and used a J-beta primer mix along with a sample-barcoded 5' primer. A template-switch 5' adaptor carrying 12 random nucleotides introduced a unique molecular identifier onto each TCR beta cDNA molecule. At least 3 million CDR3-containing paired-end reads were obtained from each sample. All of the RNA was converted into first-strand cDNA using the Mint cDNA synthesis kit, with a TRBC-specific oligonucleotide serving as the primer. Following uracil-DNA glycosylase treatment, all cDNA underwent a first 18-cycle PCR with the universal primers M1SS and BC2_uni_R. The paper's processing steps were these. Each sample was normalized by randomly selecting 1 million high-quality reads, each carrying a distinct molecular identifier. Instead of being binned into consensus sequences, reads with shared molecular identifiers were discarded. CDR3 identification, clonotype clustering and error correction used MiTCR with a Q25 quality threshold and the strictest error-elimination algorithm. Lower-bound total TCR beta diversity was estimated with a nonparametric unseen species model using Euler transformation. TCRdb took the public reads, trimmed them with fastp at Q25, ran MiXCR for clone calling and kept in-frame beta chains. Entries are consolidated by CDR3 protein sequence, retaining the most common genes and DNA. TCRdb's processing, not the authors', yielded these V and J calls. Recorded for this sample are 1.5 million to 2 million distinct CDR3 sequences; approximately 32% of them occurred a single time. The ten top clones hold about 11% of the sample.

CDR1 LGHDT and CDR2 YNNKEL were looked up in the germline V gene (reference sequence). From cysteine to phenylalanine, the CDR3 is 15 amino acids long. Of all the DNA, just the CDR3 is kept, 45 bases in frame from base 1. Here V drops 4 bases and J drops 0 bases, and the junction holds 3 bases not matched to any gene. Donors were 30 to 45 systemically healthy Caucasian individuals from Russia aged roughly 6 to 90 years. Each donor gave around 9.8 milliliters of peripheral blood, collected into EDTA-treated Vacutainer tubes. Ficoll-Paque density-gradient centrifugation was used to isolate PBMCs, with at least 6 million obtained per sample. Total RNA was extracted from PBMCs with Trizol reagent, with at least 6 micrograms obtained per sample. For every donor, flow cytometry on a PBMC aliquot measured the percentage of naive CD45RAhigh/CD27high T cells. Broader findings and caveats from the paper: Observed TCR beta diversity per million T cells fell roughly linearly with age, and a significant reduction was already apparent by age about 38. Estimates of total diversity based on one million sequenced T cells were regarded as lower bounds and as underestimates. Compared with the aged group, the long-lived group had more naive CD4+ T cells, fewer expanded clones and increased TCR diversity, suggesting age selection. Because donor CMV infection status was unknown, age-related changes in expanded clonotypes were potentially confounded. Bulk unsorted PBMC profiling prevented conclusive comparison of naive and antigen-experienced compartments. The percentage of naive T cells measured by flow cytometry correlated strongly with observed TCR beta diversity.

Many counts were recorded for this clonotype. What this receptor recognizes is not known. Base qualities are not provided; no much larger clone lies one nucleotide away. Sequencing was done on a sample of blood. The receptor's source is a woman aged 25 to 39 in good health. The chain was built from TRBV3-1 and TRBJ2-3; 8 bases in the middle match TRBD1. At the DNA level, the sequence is TGTGCCAGCAGCCCAAGGGACAGGAGCACAGATACGCAGTATTTT. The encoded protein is CASSPRDRSTDTQYF.